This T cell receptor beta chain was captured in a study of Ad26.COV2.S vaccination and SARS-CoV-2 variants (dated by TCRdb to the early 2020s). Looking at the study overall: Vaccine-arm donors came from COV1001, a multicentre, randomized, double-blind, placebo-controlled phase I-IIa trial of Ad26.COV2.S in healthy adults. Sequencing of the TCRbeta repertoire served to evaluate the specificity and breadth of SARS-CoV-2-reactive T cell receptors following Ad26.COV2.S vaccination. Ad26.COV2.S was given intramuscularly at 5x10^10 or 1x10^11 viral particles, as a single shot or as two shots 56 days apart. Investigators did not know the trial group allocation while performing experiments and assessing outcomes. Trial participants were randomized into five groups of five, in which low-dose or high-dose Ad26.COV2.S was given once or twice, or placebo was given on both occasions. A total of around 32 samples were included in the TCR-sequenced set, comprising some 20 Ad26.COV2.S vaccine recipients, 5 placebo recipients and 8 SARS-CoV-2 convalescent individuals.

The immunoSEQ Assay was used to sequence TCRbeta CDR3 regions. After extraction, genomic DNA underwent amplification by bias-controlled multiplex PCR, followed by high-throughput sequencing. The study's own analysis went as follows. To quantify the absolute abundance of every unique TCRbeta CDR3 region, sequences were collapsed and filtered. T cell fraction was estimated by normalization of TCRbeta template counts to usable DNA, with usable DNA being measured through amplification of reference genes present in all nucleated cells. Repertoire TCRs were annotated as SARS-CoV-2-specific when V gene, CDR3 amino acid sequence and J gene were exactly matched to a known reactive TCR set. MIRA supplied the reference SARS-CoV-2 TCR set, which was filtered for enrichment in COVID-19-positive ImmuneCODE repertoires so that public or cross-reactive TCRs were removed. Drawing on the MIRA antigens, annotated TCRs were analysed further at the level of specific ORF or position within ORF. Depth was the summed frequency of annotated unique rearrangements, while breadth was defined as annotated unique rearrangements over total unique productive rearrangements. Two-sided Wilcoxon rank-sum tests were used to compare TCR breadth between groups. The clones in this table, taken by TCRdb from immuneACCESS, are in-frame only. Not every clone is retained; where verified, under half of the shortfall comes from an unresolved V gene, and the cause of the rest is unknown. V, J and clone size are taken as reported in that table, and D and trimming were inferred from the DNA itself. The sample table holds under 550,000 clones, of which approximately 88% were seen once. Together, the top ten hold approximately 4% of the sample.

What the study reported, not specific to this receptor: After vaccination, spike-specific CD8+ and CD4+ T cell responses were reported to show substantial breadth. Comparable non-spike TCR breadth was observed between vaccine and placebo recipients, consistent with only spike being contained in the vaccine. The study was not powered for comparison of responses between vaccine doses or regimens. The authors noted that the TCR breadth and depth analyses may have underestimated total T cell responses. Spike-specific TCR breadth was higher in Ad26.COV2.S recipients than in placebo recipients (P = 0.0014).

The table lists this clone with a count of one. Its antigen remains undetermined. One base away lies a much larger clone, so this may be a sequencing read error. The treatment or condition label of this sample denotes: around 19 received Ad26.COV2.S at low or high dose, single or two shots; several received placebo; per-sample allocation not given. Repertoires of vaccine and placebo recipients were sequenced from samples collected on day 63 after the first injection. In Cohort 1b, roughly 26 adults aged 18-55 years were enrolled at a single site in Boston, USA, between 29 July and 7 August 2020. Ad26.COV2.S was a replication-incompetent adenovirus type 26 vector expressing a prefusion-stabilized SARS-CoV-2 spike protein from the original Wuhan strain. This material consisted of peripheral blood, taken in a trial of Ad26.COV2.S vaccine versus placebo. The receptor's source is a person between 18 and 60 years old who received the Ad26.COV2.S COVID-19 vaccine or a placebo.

The sequence in DNA is TGTGCCAGCAGCCTACAGGGAATCTCTGGAAACACCATATATTTT. Translated, it reads CASSLQGISGNTIYF. Recombination joined TRBV2 with TRBJ1-3; matching of 6 bases hints at TRBD1 as the D gene. According to the germline V gene, CDR1 reads SNHLY and CDR2 reads FYNNEI. The CDR3 runs 15 residues from the cysteine to the phenylalanine. The entry retains the CDR3 DNA only, 45 bases that are in frame from base 1. V drops 6 bases and J drops 0 bases, leaving 12 bases in between.